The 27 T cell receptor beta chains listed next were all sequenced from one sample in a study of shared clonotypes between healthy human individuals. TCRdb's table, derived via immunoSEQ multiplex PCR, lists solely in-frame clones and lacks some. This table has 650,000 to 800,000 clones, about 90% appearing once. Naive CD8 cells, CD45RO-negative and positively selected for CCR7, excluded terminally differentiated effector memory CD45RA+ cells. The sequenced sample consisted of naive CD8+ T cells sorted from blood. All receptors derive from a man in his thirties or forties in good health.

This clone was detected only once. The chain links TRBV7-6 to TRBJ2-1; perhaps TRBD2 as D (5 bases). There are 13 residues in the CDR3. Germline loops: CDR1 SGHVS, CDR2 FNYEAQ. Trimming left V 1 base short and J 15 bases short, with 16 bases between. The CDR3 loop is CASSLGGVLALFF. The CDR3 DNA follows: TGTGCCAGCAGCTTAGGTGGTGTGTTAGCGTTGTTCTTC.

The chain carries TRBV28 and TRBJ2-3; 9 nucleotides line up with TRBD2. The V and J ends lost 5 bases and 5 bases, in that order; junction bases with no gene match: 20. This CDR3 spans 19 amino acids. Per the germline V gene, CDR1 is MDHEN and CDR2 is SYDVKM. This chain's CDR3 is CASSAPAGGVTWDRDTQYF. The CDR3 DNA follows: TGTGCCAGCAGTGCCCCCGCGGGGGGGGTAACCTGGGACAGAGATACGCAGTATTTT.

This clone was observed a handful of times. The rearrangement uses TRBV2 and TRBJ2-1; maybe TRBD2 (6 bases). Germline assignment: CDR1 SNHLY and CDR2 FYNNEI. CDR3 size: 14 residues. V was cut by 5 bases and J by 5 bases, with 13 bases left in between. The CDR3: CASSTGGTHNEQFF. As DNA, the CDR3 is TGTGCCAGCAGTACGGGCGGGACCCACAATGAGCAGTTCTTC.

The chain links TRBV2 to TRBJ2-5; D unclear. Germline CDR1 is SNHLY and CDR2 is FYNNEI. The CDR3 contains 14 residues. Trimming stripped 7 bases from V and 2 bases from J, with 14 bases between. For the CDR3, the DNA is TGTGCCAGCAAACGAACGGCGTTTCAAGAGACCCAGTACTTC. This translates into CASKRTAFQETQYF.

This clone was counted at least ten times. The CDR3 DNA sequence: TGTGCCACCAGCAGAGATTTCGAGACAGAGAATGAAAAACTGTTTTTT. It is translated as CATSRDFETENEKLFF. V is TRBV15 and J is TRBJ1-4; possibly TRBD1 for D (5 bases). The CDR3 contains 16 residues. In germline, CDR1 is LNHNV, CDR2 YYDKDF (reference sequence). V lost 0 bases and J 5 bases, leaving 13 bases between the germline ends.

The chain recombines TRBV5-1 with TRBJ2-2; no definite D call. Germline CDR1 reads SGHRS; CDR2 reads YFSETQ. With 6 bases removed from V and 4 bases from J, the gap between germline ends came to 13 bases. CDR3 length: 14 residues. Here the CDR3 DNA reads TGCGCCAGCAAGAGGCAAGGGATCACCGGGGAGCTGTTTTTT. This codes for CASKRQGITGELFF.

Here the CDR3 DNA reads TGCGCCAGCAGCCAAGCCGGGGACGAGCAGTACTTC. Residues: CASSQAGDEQYF. The gene calls are TRBV4-1 and TRBJ2-7, with a possible D match to TRBD2 (5 bases). The length of the CDR3 is 12 residues. The germline V and J ends were trimmed by 1 base and 5 bases, with 6 bases remaining between them. CDR1 is MGHRA, CDR2 YSYEKL, per germline.

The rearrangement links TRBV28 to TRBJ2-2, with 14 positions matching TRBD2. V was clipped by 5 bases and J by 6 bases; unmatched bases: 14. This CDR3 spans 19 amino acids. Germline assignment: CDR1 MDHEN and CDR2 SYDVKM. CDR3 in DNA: TGTGCCAGCAGTCAGCTACCACGACTAGCGGGAGGGCGGGCCGGGGAGCTGTTTTTT. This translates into CASSQLPRLAGGRAGELFF.

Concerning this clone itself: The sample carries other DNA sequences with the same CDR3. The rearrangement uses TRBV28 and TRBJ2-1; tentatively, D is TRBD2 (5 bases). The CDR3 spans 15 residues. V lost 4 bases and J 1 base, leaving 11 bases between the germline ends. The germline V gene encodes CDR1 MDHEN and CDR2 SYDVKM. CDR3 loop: CASSSGLGSYNEQFF. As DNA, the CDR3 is TGTGCCAGCAGTTCAGGACTGGGGTCCTACAATGAGCAGTTCTTC.

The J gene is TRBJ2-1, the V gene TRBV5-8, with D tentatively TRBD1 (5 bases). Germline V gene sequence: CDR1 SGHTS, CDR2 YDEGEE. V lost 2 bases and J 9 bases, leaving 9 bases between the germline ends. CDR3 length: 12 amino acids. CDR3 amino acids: CASSFPGIEQFF. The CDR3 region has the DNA TGTGCCAGCAGCTTTCCAGGGATTGAGCAGTTCTTC.

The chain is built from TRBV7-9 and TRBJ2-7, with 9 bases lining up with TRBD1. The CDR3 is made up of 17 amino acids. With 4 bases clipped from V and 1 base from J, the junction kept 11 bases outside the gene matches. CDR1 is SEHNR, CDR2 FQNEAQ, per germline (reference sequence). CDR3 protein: CASSSPSPGQGSYEQYF. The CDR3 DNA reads TGTGCCAGCAGCTCCCCGTCGCCGGGACAGGGTTCCTACGAGCAGTACTTC.

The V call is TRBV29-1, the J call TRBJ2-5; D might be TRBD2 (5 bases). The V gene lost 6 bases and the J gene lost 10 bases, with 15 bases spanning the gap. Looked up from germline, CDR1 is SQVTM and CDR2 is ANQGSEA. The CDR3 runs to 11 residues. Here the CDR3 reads CSVPLTGSQYF. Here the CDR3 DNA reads TGCAGCGTCCCCTTGACGGGGAGCCAGTACTTC.

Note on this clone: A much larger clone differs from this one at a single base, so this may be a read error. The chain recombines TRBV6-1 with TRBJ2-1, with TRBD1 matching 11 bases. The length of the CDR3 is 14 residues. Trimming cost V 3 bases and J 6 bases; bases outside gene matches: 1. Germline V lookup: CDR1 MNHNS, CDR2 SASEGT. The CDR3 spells CASSDGTGGNEQFF. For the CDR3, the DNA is TGTGCCAGCAGTGACGGGACAGGGGGCAATGAGCAGTTCTTC.

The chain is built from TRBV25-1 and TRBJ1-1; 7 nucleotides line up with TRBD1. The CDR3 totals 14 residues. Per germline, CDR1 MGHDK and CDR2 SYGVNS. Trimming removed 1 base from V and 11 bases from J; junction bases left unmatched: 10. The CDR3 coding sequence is TGTGCCAGCAGTGAATCAAGACAGGGCATTGAGGCTTTCTTT. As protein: CASSESRQGIEAFF.

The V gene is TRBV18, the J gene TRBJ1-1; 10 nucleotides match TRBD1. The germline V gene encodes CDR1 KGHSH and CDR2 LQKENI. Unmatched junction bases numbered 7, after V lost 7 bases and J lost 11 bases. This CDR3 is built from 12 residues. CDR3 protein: CASLGTGVQAFF. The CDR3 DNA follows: TGTGCCAGCTTGGGGACAGGGGTCCAGGCTTTCTTT.

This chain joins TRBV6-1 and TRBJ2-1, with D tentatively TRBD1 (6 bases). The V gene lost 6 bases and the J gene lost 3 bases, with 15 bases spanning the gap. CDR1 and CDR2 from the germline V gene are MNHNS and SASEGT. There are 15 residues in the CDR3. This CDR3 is CASSPGVPFYNEQFF. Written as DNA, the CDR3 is TGTGCCAGCAGCCCAGGGGTCCCGTTCTACAATGAGCAGTTCTTC.

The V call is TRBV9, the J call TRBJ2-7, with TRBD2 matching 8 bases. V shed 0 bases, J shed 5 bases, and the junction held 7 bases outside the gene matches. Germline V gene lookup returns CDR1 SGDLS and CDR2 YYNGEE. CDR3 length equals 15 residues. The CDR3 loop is CASSVDPAGANEQYF. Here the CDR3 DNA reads TGTGCCAGCAGCGTAGACCCAGCGGGAGCGAACGAGCAGTACTTC. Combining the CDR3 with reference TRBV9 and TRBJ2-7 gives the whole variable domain DSGVTQTPKHLITATGQRVTLRCSPRSGDLSVYWYQQSLDQGLQFLIQYYNGEERAKGNILERFSAQQFPDLHSELNLSSLELGDSALYFCASSVDPAGANEQYFGPGTRLTVT.

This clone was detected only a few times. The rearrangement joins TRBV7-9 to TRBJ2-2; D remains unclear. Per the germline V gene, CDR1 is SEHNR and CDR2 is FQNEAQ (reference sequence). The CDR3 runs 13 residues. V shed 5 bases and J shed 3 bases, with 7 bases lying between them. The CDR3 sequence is CASSPGHTGELFF. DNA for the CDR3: TGTGCCAGCAGCCCCGGGCACACCGGGGAGCTGTTTTTT.

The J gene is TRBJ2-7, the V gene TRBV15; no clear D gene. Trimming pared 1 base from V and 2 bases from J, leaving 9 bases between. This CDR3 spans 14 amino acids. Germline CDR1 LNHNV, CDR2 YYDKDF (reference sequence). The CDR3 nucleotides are TGTGCCACCAGCAGAGGGTCAGGCGCCTACGAGCAGTACTTC. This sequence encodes CATSRGSGAYEQYF.

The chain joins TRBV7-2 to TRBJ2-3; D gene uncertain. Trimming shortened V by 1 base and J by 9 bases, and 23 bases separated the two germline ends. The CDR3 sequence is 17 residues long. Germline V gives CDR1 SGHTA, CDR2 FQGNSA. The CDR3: CASSLEVPDRASRTQYF. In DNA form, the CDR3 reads TGTGCCAGCAGCTTAGAGGTGCCCGATCGGGCCTCCCGGACGCAGTATTTT. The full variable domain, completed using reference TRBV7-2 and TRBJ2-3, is GAGVSQSPSNKVTEKGKDVELRCDPISGHTALYWYRQSLGQGLEFLIYFQGNSAPDKSGLPSDRFSAERTGGSVSTLTIQRTQQEDSAVYLCASSLEVPDRASRTQYFGPGTRLTVL.

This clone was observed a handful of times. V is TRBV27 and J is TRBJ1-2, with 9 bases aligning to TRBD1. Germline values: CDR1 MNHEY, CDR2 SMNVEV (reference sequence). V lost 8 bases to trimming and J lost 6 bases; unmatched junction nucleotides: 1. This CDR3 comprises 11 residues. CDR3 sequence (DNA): TGTGCCAGCGGGACAGGGAATGGCTACACCTTC. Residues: CASGTGNGYTF.

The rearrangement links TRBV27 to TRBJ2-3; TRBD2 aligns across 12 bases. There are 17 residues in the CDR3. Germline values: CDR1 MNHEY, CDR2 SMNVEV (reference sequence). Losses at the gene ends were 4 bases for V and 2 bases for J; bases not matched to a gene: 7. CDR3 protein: CASSSLTSGRATDTQYF. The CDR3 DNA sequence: TGTGCCAGCAGTTCACTGACTAGCGGGAGAGCCACAGATACGCAGTATTTT.

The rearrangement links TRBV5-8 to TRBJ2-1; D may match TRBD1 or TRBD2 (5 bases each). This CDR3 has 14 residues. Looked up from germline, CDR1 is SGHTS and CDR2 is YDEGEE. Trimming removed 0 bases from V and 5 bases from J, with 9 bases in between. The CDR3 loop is CASSLGRGHNEQFF. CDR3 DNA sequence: TGTGCCAGCAGCTTGGGCCGGGGACACAATGAGCAGTTCTTC. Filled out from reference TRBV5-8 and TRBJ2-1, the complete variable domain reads EAGVTQSPTHLIKTRGQQATLRCSPISGHTSVYWYQQALGLGLQFLLWYDEGEERNRGNFPPRFSGRQFPNYSSELNVNALELEDSALYLCASSLGRGHNEQFFGPGTRLTVL.

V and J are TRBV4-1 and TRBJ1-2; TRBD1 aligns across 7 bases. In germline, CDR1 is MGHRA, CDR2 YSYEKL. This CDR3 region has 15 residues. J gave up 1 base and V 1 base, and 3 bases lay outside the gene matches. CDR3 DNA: TGCGCCAGCAGCCAAGTGGCAGGGGGTAACTATGGCTACACCTTC. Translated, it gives CASSQVAGGNYGYTF.

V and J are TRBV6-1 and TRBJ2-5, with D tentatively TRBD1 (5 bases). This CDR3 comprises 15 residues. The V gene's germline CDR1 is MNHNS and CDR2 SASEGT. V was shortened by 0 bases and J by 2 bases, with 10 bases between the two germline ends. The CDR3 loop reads CASSEAGLLQETQYF. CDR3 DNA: TGTGCCAGCAGTGAAGCGGGGCTATTGCAAGAGACCCAGTACTTC.

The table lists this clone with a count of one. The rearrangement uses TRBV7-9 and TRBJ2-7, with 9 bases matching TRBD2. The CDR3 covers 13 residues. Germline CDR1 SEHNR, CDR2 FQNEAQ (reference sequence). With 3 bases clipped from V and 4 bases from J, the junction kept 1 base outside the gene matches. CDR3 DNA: TGTGCCAGCAGCTTTGCGGGAGGGTACGAGCAGTACTTC. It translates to CASSFAGGYEQYF.

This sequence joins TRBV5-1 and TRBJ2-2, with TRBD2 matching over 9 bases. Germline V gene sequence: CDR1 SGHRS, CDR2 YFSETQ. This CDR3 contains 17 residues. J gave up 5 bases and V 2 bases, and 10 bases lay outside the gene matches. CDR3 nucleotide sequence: TGCGCCAGCAGCTTTGGGTCTAGCGGGAAGAGGACCGGGGAGCTGTTTTTT. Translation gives CASSFGSSGKRTGELFF.